Reported below is one T cell receptor beta chain. Its antigen is as yet unknown. The CDR3 has 14 residues. V was shortened by 2 bases and J by 1 base, with 9 bases between the two germline ends. The germline gives CDR1 SGHNT, CDR2 YYREEE (reference sequence). Via MiXCR, TCRdb re-called the reads, giving one row per CDR3 protein. Among some 800,000 distinct CDR3 sequences listed, about 29% were seen once. This sample was taken from a study of T cell repertoires in cytomegalovirus infection. Study-wide results and limits: CMV-specific HLA-C-restricted TCR beta clonotypes dominated the ex vivo response.

The TCR was taken from a human donor in good health (CMV status not recorded). Some clones in this sample may be carry-over from other donors' samples. Sequenced material: cultured CD8+ T cells from PBMCs, taken from culture after CMV antigen stimulation. The gene calls are TRBV5-4 and TRBJ1-1; the D is unclear. The CDR3 loop is CASSLTDTNTEAFF. CDR3 in DNA: TGTGCCAGCAGCTTAACCGACACGAACACTGAAGCTTTCTTT.